Detailed here is one TCR beta chain. CDR3 length: 17 amino acids. Trimming at V came to 2 bases and at J to 4 bases, leaving 8 bases not matched to a gene. Germline lookup yields CDR1 SGHTA and CDR2 FQGNSA. Generated by immunoSEQ multiplex PCR, the TCRdb table keeps only in-frame clones and is missing some. The sample lists roughly 500,000 clones; roughly 90% were seen once. This sample is part of a study of blood T cell repertoires in COVID-19. Study summary: Whether acute or convalescent, the COVID-19 samples came from the United States, Italy and Spain.

Assignments of participants to cohorts depended upon their own reported clinical history. The chain combines TRBV7-2 with TRBJ1-2, with TRBD1 identical over 12 bases. This clonotype was sampled from a woman between 40 and 50 years old who had recovered from COVID-19. The sequenced material came from PBMCs or T cells enriched from blood (not recorded which). The CDR3 sequence is CASSLSFGTGGPYGYTF. The CDR3 nucleotides are TGTGCCAGCAGCTTATCATTTGGGACAGGGGGCCCCTATGGCTACACCTTC.